This TCR beta chain is from a study of molecular identifiers for immune sequencing clone quantification. The CD8+CD4-CCR7+CD45RA+ phenotype defined the sorted naive CD8 T cells. The ends were cut back, 5 bases at V and 0 bases at J, with 11 bases in the middle. Germline V gene data show CDR1 as DFQATT and CDR2 as SNEGSKA (reference sequence). The CDR3 covers 15 residues. TCRdb called the PCR reads again in MiXCR, with one record for every CDR3 protein. The sample lists under 600,000 distinct CDR3 sequences; around a fifth were seen once. The source material was naive CD8+ T cells from blood, with Jurkat cell RNA spiked in. Subset of the sample: FACS-sorted CD8+CD4-CCR7+CD45RA+ naive T cells. V gene TRBV20-1 combines with J gene TRBJ2-6; D not resolved. The clonotype originates from a human donor in good health. Some libraries in this study had Jurkat cell RNA spiked in. In DNA, the CDR3 is TGCAGTGCTGCGGAAATAGGCTCTGGGGCCAACGTCCTGACTTTC. Its protein product is CSAAEIGSGANVLTF.